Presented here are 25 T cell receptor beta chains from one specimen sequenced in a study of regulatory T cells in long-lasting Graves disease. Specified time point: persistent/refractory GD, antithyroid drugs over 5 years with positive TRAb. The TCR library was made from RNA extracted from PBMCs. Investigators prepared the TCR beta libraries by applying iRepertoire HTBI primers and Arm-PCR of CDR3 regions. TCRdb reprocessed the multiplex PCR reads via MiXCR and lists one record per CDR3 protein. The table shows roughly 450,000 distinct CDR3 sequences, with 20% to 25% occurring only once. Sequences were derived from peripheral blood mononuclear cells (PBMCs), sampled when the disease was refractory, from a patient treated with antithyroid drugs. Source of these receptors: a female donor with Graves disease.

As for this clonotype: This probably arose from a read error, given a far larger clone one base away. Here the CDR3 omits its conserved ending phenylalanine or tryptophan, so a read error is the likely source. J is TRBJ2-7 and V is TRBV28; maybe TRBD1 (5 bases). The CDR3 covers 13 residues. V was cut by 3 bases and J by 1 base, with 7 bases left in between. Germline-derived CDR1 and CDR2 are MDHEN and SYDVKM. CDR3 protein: CASSFRDSYEQYL. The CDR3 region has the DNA TGTGCCAGCAGTTTCAGGGATTCCTACGAGCAGTACCTC.

The CDR3 protein is CASSQDRIGGRSYGYTF. The CDR3 DNA follows: TGCGCCAGCAGCCAAGATAGGATAGGGGGGCGAAGCTATGGCTACACCTTC. The rearrangement uses TRBV4-3 and TRBJ1-2; TRBD1 is a possible D gene (6 bases). The ends were cut back, 0 bases at V and 4 bases at J, with 18 bases in the middle. This CDR3 is 17 amino acids long. Per germline, CDR1 LGHNA and CDR2 YSLEER.

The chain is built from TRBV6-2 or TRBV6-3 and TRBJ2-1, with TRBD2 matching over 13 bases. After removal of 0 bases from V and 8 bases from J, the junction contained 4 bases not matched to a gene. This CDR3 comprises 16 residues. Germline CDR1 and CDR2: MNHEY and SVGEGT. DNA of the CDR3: TGTGCCAGCAGTTACTCACGGACTAGCGGGAGCGATGAGCAGTTCTTC. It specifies CASSYSRTSGSDEQFF.

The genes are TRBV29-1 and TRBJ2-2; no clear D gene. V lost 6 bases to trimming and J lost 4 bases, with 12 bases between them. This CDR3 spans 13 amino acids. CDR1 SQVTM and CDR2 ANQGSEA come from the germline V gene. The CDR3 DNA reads TGCAGCGTCCGGCCCTACGCCACCGGGGAGCTGTTTTTT. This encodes CSVRPYATGELFF.

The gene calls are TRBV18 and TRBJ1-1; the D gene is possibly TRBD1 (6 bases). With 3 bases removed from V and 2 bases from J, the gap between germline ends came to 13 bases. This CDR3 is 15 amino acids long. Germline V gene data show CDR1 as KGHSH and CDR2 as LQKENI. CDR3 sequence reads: CASSPVQGPNTEAFF. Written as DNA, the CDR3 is TGTGCCAGCTCACCGGTGCAGGGGCCCAACACTGAAGCTTTCTTT.

CDR3 coding DNA: TGTGCCAGCAGCTTATCGAAGGGAGACACCATATATTTT. Translating it yields CASSLSKGDTIYF. The V call is TRBV7-3, the J call TRBJ1-3, with no clear D. V was shortened by 2 bases and J by 8 bases, with 10 bases between the two germline ends. The CDR3 covers 13 residues. Germline-derived CDR1 and CDR2 are SGHTA and FQGTGA. Based on the CDR3 plus reference TRBV7-3 and TRBJ1-3, the full variable domain is GAGVSQTPSNKVTEKGKYVELRCDPISGHTALYWYRQSLGQGPEFLIYFQGTGAADDSGLPNDRFFAVRPEGSVSTLKIQRTERGDSAVYLCASSLSKGDTIYFGEGSWLTVV.

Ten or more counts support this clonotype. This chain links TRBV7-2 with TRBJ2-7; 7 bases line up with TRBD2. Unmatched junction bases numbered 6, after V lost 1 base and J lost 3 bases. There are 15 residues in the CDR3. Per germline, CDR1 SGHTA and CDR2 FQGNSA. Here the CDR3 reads CASSLGGTKIYEQYF. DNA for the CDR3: TGTGCCAGCAGCTTAGGAGGGACTAAGATCTACGAGCAGTACTTC.

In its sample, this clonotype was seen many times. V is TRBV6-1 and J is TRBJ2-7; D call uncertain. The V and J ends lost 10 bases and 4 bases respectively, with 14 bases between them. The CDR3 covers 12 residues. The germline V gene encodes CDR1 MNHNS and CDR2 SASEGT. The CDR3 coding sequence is TGTGCCACCGGACCCGACATTTACGAGCAGTACTTC. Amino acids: CATGPDIYEQYF.

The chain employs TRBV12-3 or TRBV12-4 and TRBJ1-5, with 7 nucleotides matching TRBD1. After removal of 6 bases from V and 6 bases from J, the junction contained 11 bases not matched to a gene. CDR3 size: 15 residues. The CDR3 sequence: CASSPVRGQGQPQHF. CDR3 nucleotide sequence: TGTGCCAGCAGCCCCGTGAGGGGGCAGGGTCAGCCCCAGCATTTT.

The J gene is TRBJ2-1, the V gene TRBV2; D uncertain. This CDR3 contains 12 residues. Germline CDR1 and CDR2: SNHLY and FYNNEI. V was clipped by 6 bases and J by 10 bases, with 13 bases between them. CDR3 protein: CASRPSVGEQFF. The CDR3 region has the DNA TGTGCCAGCAGGCCCTCAGTTGGCGAGCAGTTCTTC.

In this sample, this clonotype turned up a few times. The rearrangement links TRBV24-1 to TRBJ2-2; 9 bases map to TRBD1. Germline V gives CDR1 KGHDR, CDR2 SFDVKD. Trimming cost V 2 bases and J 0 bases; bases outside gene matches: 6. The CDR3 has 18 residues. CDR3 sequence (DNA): TGTGCCACCAGTGATTACCCTGACAGGGGGGCGAACACCGGGGAGCTGTTTTTT. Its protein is CATSDYPDRGANTGELFF.

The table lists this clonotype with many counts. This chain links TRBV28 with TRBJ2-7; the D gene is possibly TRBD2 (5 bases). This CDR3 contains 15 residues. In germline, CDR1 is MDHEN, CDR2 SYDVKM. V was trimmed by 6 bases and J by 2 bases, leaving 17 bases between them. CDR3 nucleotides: TGTGCCAGCAGCTCCAATTCGGACGGGACCTACGAGCAGTACTTC. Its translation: CASSSNSDGTYEQYF. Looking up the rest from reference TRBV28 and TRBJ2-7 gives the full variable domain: DVKVTQSSRYLVKRTGEKVFLECVQDMDHENMFWYRQDPGLGLRLIYFSYDVKMKEKGDIPEGYSVSREKKERFSLILESASTNQTSMYLCASSSNSDGTYEQYFGPGTRLTVT.

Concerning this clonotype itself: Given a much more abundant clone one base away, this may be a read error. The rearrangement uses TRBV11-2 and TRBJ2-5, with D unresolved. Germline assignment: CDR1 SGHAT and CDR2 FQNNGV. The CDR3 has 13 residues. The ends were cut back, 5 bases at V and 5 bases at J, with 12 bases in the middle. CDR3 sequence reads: CASSEPHLETQYF. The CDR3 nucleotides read TGTGCCAGCAGCGAGCCCCACCTGGAGACCCAGTACTTC.

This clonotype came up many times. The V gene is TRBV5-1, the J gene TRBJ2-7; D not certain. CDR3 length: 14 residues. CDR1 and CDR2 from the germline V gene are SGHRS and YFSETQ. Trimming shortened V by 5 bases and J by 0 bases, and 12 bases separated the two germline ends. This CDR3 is CASRKTESSYEQYF. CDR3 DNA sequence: TGCGCCAGCAGGAAGACCGAGAGCTCCTACGAGCAGTACTTC.

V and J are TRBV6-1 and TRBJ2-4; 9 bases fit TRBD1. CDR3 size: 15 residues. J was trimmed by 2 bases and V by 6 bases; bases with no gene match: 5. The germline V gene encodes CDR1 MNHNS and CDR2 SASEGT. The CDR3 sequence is CASSTGGPTKNIQYF. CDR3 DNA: TGTGCCAGCAGCACAGGGGGCCCTACCAAAAACATTCAGTACTTC.

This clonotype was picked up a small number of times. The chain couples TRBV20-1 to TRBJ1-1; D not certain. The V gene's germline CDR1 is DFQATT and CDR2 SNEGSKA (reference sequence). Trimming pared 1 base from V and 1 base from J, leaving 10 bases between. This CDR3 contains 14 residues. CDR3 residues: CSARVPFPNTEAFF. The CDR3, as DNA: TGCAGTGCTAGAGTACCCTTCCCGAACACTGAAGCTTTCTTT.

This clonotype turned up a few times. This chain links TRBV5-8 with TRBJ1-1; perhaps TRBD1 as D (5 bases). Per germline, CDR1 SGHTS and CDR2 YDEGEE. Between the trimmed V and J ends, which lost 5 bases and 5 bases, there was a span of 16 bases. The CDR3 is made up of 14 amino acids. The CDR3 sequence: CASSFWGGETEAFF. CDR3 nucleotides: TGTGCCAGCAGTTTCTGGGGGGGAGAGACTGAAGCTTTCTTT.

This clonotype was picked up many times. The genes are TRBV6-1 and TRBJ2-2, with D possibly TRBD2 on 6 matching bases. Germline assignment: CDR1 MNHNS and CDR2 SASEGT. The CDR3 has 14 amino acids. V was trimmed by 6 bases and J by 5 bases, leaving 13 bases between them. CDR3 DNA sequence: TGTGCCAGCAGGATACGAAGCGGGACCGGGGAGCTGTTTTTT. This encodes CASRIRSGTGELFF.

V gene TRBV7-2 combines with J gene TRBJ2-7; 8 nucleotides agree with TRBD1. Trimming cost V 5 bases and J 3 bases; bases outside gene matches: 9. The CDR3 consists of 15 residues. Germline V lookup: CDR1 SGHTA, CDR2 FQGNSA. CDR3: CASSLIPGQDYEQYF. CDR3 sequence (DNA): TGTGCCAGCAGCCTAATCCCGGGACAGGACTACGAGCAGTACTTC.

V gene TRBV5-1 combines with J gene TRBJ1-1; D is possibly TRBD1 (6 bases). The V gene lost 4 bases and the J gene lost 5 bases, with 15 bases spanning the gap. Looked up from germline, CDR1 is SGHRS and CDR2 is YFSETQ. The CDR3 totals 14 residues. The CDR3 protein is CASSTNREWTEAFF. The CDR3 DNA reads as TGCGCCAGCAGCACCAACAGGGAGTGGACTGAAGCTTTCTTT. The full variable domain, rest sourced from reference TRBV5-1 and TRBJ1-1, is KAGVTQTPRYLIKTRGQQVTLSCSPISGHRSVSWYQQTPGQGLQFLFEYFSETQRNKGNFPGRFSGRQFSNSRSEMNVSTLELGDSALYLCASSTNREWTEAFFGQGTRLTVV.

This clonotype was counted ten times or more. DNA of the CDR3: TGCAGTGCAGGACAGGGTGTTAAAGCTTTCTTT. Residues: CSAGQGVKAFF. V gene TRBV20-1 combines with J gene TRBJ1-1, with 8 bases lining up with TRBD1. Germline values: CDR1 DFQATT, CDR2 SNEGSKA (reference sequence). CDR3 length: 11 amino acids. V lost 6 bases and J lost 9; bases outside the gene matches: 6.

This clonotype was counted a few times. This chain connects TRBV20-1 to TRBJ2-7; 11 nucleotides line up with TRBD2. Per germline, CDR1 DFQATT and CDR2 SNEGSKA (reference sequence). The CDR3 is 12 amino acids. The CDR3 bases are TGCAGGGCGACTAGCGGGAAGGCCGAGCAGTACTTC. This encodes CRATSGKAEQYF.

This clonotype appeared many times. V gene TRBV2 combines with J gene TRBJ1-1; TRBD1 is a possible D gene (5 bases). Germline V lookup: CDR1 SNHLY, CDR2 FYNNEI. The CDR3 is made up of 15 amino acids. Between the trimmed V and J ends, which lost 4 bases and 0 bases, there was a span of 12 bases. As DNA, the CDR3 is TGTGCCAGCAGTGTGGCAGGGACCATGAACACTGAAGCTTTCTTT. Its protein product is CASSVAGTMNTEAFF.

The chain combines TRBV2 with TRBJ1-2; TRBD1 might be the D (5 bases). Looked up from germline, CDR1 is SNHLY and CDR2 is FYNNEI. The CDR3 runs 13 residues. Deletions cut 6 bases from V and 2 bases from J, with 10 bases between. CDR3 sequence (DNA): TGTGCCAGCAGAGTGGACAAGAACTATGGCTACACCTTC. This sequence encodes CASRVDKNYGYTF.

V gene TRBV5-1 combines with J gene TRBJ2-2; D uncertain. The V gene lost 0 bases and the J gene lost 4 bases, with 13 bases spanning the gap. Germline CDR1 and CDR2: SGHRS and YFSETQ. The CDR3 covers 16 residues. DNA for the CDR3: TGCGCCAGCAGCTTGGCTGGGCAGTACGGCACCGGGGAGCTGTTTTTT. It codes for CASSLAGQYGTGELFF.